This is a list of T cell receptor beta chains from one sample in a study of tumor-infiltrating lymphocytes in primary liver carcinoma. MiXCR, run by TCRdb on the multiplex PCR reads, gives a single entry per CDR3 protein. The table lists 310,000 or so distinct CDR3 sequences, nearly 60% of them singletons. The sample comprised peripheral blood. These receptors all stem from a woman aged 25 to 45 with primary liver carcinoma and hepatitis B virus infection. The CDR3 runs from the conserved cysteine through the conserved F or W. The order of the fields is CDR3 length, D gene, J gene, clone size, V gene, CDR3 protein. The D gene is left open where the match is weak. Size is omitted from some rows. Given values are once, few, many or a class for expanded clones.

>17|TRBD1|TRBJ1-5|NA|TRBV12-3/TRBV12-4
CASTQRLSRGLNQPQHF
>16|NA|TRBJ2-2|NA|TRBV30
CAWSVLTASNTGELFF
>13|NA|TRBJ1-1|few|TRBV6-1
CASRWGPNTEAFF
>14|TRBD1|TRBJ1-1|NA|TRBV6-2/TRBV6-3
CANTSQGRNTEAFF
>18|TRBD2|TRBJ2-1|many|TRBV12-3/TRBV12-4
CASSPPGLAARPYNEQFF
>15|NA|TRBJ1-5|many|TRBV4-2
CASSQQFYSNQPQHF
>13|NA|TRBJ1-1|many|TRBV6-1
CASRNTGTEKAFF
>13|TRBD1|TRBJ2-7|NA|TRBV6-6
CASKPGQGIEQYF
>15|TRBD2|TRBJ2-3|NA|TRBV7-9
CASSPRSGVPVTQYF
>10|NA|TRBJ2-1|NA|TRBV9
CASAGNEQFF
>14|TRBD2|TRBJ2-7|NA|TRBV29-1
CSVDGLAAGHEQYF
>15|NA|TRBJ1-1|NA|TRBV6-2/TRBV6-3
CAISYFSSQNTEAFF
>12|NA|TRBJ2-7|few|TRBV28
CASKEEGYEQYF
>17|TRBD2|TRBJ2-2|NA|TRBV12-3/TRBV12-4
CASSTGWTSGNTGELSF
>13|NA|TRBJ1-3|NA|TRBV6-2/TRBV6-3
CASINVSGNTIYF
>15|NA|TRBJ1-5|once|TRBV6-6
CAISYRQLGAQPQHF
>15|TRBD2|TRBJ2-7|few|TRBV28
CASSRSGSIAREQYF
>13|NA|TRBJ1-5|many|TRBV6-5
CASSRAGIQPQHF